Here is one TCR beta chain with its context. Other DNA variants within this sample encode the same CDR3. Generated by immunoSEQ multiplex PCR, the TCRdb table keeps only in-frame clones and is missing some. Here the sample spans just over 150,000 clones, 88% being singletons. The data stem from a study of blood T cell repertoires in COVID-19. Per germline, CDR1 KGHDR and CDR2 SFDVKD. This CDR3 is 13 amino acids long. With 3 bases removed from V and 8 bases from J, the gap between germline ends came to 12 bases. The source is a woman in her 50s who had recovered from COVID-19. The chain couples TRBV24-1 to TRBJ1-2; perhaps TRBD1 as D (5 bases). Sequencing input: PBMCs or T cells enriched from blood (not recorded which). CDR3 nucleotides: TGTGCCACCAGTGATCCAGGACAAGGCGGCTACACCTTC. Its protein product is CATSDPGQGGYTF.